This record looks at one TCR beta chain sequence and its context. Per the original methods: Estimation of nucleated cell counts was performed using reference gene primer amplification. Sequenced by immunoSEQ multiplex PCR; TCRdb stores in-frame clones only, minus some. V, J and clone size derive from that table, while D and trimming were established from the DNA sequence. The table has hundreds of thousands of clones, around 87% seen once. This sample is part of a study of blood T cell repertoires in COVID-19. As for the study in general: The study drew acute and convalescent COVID-19 samples from the United States, Italy and Spain. T cells, B-cell-depleted T cells, or PBMCs supplied cDNA or gDNA.

Germline V lookup: CDR1 SGDLS, CDR2 YYNGEE. This CDR3 contains 16 residues. V shed 0 bases and J 7 bases; nucleotides not matched to a gene: 12. The chain carries TRBV9 and TRBJ1-2, with TRBD1 identical over 7 bases. The sequence came from a man aged 18 to 30 with active or convalescent COVID-19. Sequenced sample: peripheral blood. CDR3 in DNA: TGTGCCAGCAGCGTAGATCTGGGGACAGATAGTTCTGGCTACACCTTC. As protein: CASSVDLGTDSSGYTF.